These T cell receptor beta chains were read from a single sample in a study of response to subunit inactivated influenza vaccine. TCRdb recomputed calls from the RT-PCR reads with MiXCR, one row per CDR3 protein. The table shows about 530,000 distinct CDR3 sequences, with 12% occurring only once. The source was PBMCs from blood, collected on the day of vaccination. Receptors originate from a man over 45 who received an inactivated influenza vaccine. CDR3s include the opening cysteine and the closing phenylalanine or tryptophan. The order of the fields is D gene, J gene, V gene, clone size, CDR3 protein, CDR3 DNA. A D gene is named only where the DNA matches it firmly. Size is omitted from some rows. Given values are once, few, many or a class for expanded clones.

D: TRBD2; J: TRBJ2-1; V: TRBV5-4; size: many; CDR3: CASSLVLWGLAGGYNEQFF; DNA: TGTGCCAGCAGCTTGGTTCTTTGGGGACTAGCGGGGGGTTACAATGAGCAGTTCTTC
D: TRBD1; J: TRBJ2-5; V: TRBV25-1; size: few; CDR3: CASSGTHRGETQYF; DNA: TGTGCCAGCAGTGGAACCCACAGGGGAGAGACCCAGTACTTC
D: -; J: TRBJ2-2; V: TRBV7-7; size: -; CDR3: CASSFEVVGELFF; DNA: TGTGCTAGCAGCTTCGAAGTGGTCGGGGAGCTGTTTTTT
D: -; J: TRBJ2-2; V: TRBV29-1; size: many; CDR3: CSVTRTGTTGELFF; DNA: TGCAGCGTTACCAGAACAGGGACCACCGGGGAGCTGTTTTTT
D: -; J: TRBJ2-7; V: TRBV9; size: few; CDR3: CASSVALVGEQYF; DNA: TGTGCCAGCAGCGTAGCTCTCGTCGGCGAGCAGTACTTC
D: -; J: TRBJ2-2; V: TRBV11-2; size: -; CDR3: CASSFVFPQRAGELFF; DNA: TGTGCCAGCAGCTTCGTTTTTCCTCAGCGGGCCGGGGAGCTGTTTTTT
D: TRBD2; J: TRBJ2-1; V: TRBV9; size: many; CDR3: CASSETSGKTFDEQFF; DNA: TGTGCCAGCAGTGAGACTAGCGGGAAAACCTTCGATGAGCAGTTCTTC
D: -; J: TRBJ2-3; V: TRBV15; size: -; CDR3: CATSRDGRDDTQYF; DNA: TGTGCCACCAGCAGAGATGGAAGGGACGATACGCAGTATTTT
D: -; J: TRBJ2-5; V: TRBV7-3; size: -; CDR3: CASSSDNQGTQYF; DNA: TGTGCCAGCAGCTCAGACAACCAAGGGACCCAGTACTTC
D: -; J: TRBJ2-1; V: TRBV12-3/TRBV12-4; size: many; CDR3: CASSPRLNNEQFF; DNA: TGTGCCAGCAGTCCCCGACTTAACAATGAGCAGTTCTTC
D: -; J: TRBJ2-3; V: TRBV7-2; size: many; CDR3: CASSLVGDWNTDTQYF; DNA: TGTGCCAGCAGCTTAGTTGGCGACTGGAACACAGATACGCAGTATTTT
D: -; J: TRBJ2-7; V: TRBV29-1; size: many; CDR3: CSVSRGEYEQYF; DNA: TGCAGCGTCTCGCGAGGAGAGTACGAGCAGTACTTC
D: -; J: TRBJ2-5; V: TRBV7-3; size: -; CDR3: CASSYGFGETQYF; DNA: TGTGCCAGCAGTTACGGTTTCGGAGAGACCCAGTACTTC
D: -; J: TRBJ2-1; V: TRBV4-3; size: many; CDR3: CASSHSEMEGRYNEQFF; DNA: TGCGCCAGCAGCCATTCCGAAATGGAGGGCCGCTACAATGAGCAGTTCTTC
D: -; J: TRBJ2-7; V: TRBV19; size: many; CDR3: CASRDVLNEQYF; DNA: TGTGCCAGTCGGGACGTGCTAAACGAGCAGTACTTC
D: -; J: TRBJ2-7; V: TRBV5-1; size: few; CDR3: CASSPGQGEQYF; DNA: TGCGCCAGCAGCCCGGGACAAGGCGAGCAGTACTTC
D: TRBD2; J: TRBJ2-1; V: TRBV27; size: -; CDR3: CAVGRAYNEQFF; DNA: TGTGCCGTCGGGAGGGCCTACAATGAGCAGTTCTTC
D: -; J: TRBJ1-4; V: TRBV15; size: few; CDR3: CATTLGTNEKLFF; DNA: TGTGCCACCACATTAGGAACTAATGAAAAACTGTTTTTT
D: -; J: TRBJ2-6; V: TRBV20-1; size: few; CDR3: CSARLPYSGANVLTF; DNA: TGCAGTGCTAGACTCCCGTACTCTGGGGCCAACGTCCTGACTTTC
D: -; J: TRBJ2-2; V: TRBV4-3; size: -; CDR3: CASSQDWRGTGELFF; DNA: TGCGCCAGCAGCCAAGATTGGCGTGGCACCGGGGAGCTGTTTTTT
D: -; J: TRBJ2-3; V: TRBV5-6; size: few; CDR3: CASSSPPEGTDTQYF; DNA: TGTGCCAGCAGCTCTCCCCCGGAGGGCACAGATACGCAGTATTTT
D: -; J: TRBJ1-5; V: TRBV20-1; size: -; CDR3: CSARVEVLGPQHF; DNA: TGCAGTGCTAGAGTGGAGGTCCTGGGGCCCCAGCATTTT
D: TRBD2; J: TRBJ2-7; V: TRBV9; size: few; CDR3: CASSATSGGSPSYEQYF; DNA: TGTGCCAGCAGCGCGACTAGCGGGGGGTCTCCCTCCTACGAGCAGTACTTC
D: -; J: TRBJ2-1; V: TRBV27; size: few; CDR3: CASSLEGTTYNEQFF; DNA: TGTGCCAGCAGTTTGGAGGGGACCACCTACAATGAGCAGTTCTTC
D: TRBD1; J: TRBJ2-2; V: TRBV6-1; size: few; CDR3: CASSKTGGGNTGELFF; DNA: TGTGCCAGCAGTAAAACAGGGGGCGGGAACACCGGGGAGCTGTTTTTT
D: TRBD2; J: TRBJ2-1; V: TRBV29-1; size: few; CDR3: CSVFDYSSGTYNEQFF; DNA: TGCAGCGTGTTCGACTACTCTAGCGGAACCTACAATGAGCAGTTCTTC
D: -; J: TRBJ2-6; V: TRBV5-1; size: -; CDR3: CASSVAPGSGANVLTF; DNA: TGCGCCAGCAGCGTAGCGCCGGGGTCTGGGGCCAACGTCCTGACTTTC
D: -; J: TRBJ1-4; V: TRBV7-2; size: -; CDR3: CASSLGAGSQVKLFF; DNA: TGTGCCAGCAGCTTAGGGGCAGGGAGCCAGGTGAAACTGTTTTTT
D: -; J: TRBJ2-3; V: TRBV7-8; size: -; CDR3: CASSPQGYYADTQYF; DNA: TGTGCCAGCAGCCCCCAAGGGTACTATGCAGATACGCAGTATTTT
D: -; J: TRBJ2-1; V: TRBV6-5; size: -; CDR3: CASSPLSGGQFF; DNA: TGTGCCAGCAGCCCATTGAGCGGCGGGCAGTTCTTC
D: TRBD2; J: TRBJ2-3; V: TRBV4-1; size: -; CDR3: CASSQLRLARDTQYF; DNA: TGCGCCAGCAGCCAATTGAGACTAGCAAGGGATACGCAGTATTTT
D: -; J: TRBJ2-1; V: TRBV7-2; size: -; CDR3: CASRIQRSGEQFF; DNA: TGTGCCAGCAGAATACAGAGGTCGGGGGAGCAGTTCTTC
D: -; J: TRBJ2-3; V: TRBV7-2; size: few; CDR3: CASSPRMLETQYF; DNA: TGTGCCAGCAGCCCTCGGATGTTGGAGACGCAGTATTTT
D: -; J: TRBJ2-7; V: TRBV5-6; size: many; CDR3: CASSVEGGQYF; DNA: TGTGCCAGCAGCGTGGAAGGGGGGCAGTACTTC
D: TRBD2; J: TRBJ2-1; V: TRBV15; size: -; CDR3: CATSRDRTSGDNEQFF; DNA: TGTGCCACCAGCAGAGATAGGACTAGCGGGGACAATGAGCAGTTCTTC
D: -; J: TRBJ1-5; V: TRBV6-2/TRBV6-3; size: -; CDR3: CASRDTVKPQHF; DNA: TGTGCCAGCAGAGACACGGTCAAGCCCCAGCATTTT
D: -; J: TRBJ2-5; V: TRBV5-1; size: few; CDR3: CASSPIGGGQETQYF; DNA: TGCGCCAGCAGCCCCATCGGGGGAGGCCAAGAGACCCAGTACTTC